One and the same sample provided the 25 T cell receptor beta chains below, sequenced in a study of blood T cell repertoires in COVID-19. This table comes from immunoSEQ multiplex PCR, and its TCRdb copy is limited to in-frame clones, with some not included. The data show 300,000 or so clones, about 88% seen once. Sequencing was carried out using peripheral blood. These receptors originate from a man in his 70s with acute or convalescent COVID-19.

The V call is TRBV2, the J call TRBJ2-3; possibly TRBD2 for D (5 bases). V lost 4 bases and J 5 bases, leaving 10 bases between the germline ends. CDR1 is SNHLY and CDR2 is FYNNEI in the germline V gene. This CDR3 has 13 residues. In nucleotides, the CDR3 is TGTGCCAGCAGTGCGGAGAGCGGAGATACGCAGTATTTT. Translating it yields CASSAESGDTQYF.

V is TRBV6-5 and J is TRBJ2-7, with 7 bases aligning to TRBD2. The CDR3 consists of 14 residues. J lost 6 bases, V lost 6 bases, and 11 bases had no gene match. Germline lookup yields CDR1 MNHEY and CDR2 SVGAGI. The CDR3 protein is CASRASGGVGEQYF. The CDR3 nucleotides read TGTGCCAGCAGGGCTAGCGGTGGCGTAGGCGAGCAGTACTTC.

The chain employs TRBV19 and TRBJ2-3; weak D call: TRBD1 (5 bases). The CDR3 is made up of 15 amino acids. Germline assignment: CDR1 LNHDA and CDR2 SQIVND (reference sequence). Trimming removed 5 bases from V and 2 bases from J, with 14 bases in between. The DNA of the CDR3 is TGTGCCAGTAGTTATCGGTCAGGGAACACAGATACGCAGTATTTT. As protein: CASSYRSGNTDTQYF. The full variable domain, with the rest looked up from reference TRBV19 and TRBJ2-3, is DGGITQSPKYLFRKEGQNVTLSCEQNLNHDAMYWYRQDPGQGLRLIYYSQIVNDFQKGDIAEGYSVSREKKESFPLTVTSAQKNPTAFYLCASSYRSGNTDTQYFGPGTRLTVL.

The V call is TRBV11-2, the J call TRBJ1-2; a weak D match, TRBD1 (5 bases). The CDR3 extends over 15 amino acids. Trimming pared 5 bases from V and 6 bases from J, leaving 19 bases between. Germline V gene lookup returns CDR1 SGHAT and CDR2 FQNNGV. CDR3 loop: CASSPEAGWGDGYTF. The CDR3 region has the DNA TGTGCCAGCAGCCCAGAAGCAGGGTGGGGGGATGGCTACACCTTC.

Only one count was recorded for this clone. The gene calls are TRBV6-5 and TRBJ2-3; D is undetermined. Trimming took 10 bases from V and 0 from J, leaving 5 bases between them. Germline V CDR1 and CDR2: MNHEY, SVGAGI. This CDR3 has 11 residues. The CDR3 loop is CAIGSTDTQYF. The CDR3 bases are TGTGCCATCGGTAGCACAGATACGCAGTATTTT.

The chain has TRBV5-1 and TRBJ1-6; 11 bases are shared with TRBD1. Germline V gene sequence: CDR1 SGHRS, CDR2 YFSETQ. This CDR3 has 17 residues. Losses at the gene ends were 0 bases for V and 8 bases for J; bases not matched to a gene: 7. The CDR3, as DNA: TGCGCCAGCAGCTTGGGATTATCGGGACAGGGGGATTCACCCCTCCACTTT. This translates into CASSLGLSGQGDSPLHF.

This chain connects TRBV20-1 to TRBJ2-3, with D hard to call. CDR3 length: 12 residues. V was trimmed by 3 bases and J by 2 bases, leaving 6 bases between them. The V gene's germline CDR1 is DFQATT and CDR2 SNEGSKA (reference sequence). CDR3 loop: CSASPSTDTQYF. The CDR3 region has the DNA TGCAGTGCTAGTCCCTCCACAGATACGCAGTATTTT.

The V gene is TRBV7-8, the J gene TRBJ2-7; 7 positions match TRBD2. Germline CDR1 SGHVS, CDR2 FQNEAQ. The CDR3 totals 14 residues. J was trimmed by 2 bases and V by 4 bases; bases with no gene match: 5. Here the CDR3 reads CASSYLAEPYEQYF. CDR3 DNA sequence: TGTGCCAGCAGCTACCTAGCGGAGCCCTACGAGCAGTACTTC.

The chain links TRBV10-3 to TRBJ1-6, with 9 bases lining up with TRBD1. From germline, CDR1 is ENHRY and CDR2 SYGVKD. The CDR3 is made up of 14 amino acids. Trimming took 2 bases from V and 7 from J; bases not matched to a gene: 0. The CDR3, as DNA: TGTGCCATCAGTGAGACAGGGGGCAATTCACCCCTCCACTTT. Its protein is CAISETGGNSPLHF.

The chain is built from TRBV5-4 and TRBJ2-1; 7 nucleotides match TRBD1. Germline lookup yields CDR1 SGHNT and CDR2 YYREEE (reference sequence). CDR3 length: 16 amino acids. V lost 1 base and J lost 7; bases outside the gene matches: 11. The CDR3 region has the DNA TGTGCCAGCAGCTTGAGGCCCAGGGGGATCAGGAATGAGCAGTTCTTC. Protein sequence: CASSLRPRGIRNEQFF.

V is TRBV18 and J is TRBJ1-5; 8 bases are shared with TRBD1. This CDR3 spans 14 amino acids. From germline, CDR1 is KGHSH and CDR2 LQKENI. Trimming removed 4 bases from V and 4 bases from J; junction bases left unmatched: 3. The CDR3: CASSLDRVNQPQHF. The DNA for the CDR3 is TGTGCCAGCTCACTGGACAGGGTTAATCAGCCCCAGCATTTT.

The rearrangement uses TRBV12-3 or TRBV12-4 and TRBJ2-1; 8 nucleotides line up with TRBD1. V shed 3 bases and J 10 bases; nucleotides not matched to a gene: 5. The CDR3 consists of 13 residues. The CDR3 DNA reads TGTGCCAGCAGTTTCGGACAGGGTAGAGAGCAGTTCTTC. Translation: CASSFGQGREQFF.

This chain joins TRBV28 and TRBJ2-5, with 7 bases that match TRBD1. Germline CDR1 reads MDHEN; CDR2 reads SYDVKM. After removal of 3 bases from V and 3 bases from J, the junction contained 1 base not matched to a gene. This CDR3 has 13 residues. CDR3 amino acids: CASSFTGEETQYF. CDR3 sequence (DNA): TGTGCCAGCAGTTTCACAGGGGAAGAGACCCAGTACTTC. The full variable domain, rest sourced from reference TRBV28 and TRBJ2-5, is DVKVTQSSRYLVKRTGEKVFLECVQDMDHENMFWYRQDPGLGLRLIYFSYDVKMKEKGDIPEGYSVSREKKERFSLILESASTNQTSMYLCASSFTGEETQYFGPGTRLLVL.

The V and J genes are TRBV2 and TRBJ1-5; tentatively, D is TRBD1 (5 bases). Germline lookup yields CDR1 SNHLY and CDR2 FYNNEI. V lost 3 bases and J lost 5, with 17 bases in between. CDR3 length: 16 amino acids. The CDR3 DNA follows: TGTGCCAGCAGTGAGAGGGGTAGGGAGGCGGATCAGCCCCAGCATTTT. This gives the protein CASSERGREADQPQHF.

The V call is TRBV7-9, the J call TRBJ2-7; D not certain. Germline assignment: CDR1 SEHNR and CDR2 FQNEAQ (reference sequence). V lost 3 bases to trimming and J lost 1 base, with 7 bases between them. The CDR3 runs to 13 residues. The CDR3 nucleotides read TGTGCCAGCAGCTTGGCAGGTTCCTACGAGCAGTACTTC. Translation: CASSLAGSYEQYF.

This chain joins TRBV29-1 and TRBJ1-2; tentative D call: TRBD1 (5 bases). Germline V lookup: CDR1 SQVTM, CDR2 ANQGSEA. V was trimmed by 4 bases and J by 6 bases, leaving 15 bases between them. The CDR3 loop spans 13 amino acids. CDR3 nucleotide sequence: TGCAGCGTTGTTGGCGCGCTGGGGCATGGCTACACCTTC. It codes for CSVVGALGHGYTF. Full variable domain (outside the CDR3, taken from reference TRBV29-1 and TRBJ1-2): SAVISQKPSRDICQRGTSLTIQCQVDSQVTMMFWYRQQPGQSLTLIATANQGSEATYESGFVIDKFPISRPNLTFSTLTVSNMSPEDSSIYLCSVVGALGHGYTFGSGTRLTVV.

The genes are TRBV23-1 and TRBJ1-6, with D perhaps TRBD1 (5 bases). TRBV23-1 counts as an open reading frame of uncertain function. The V end was cut by 0 bases, the J end by 7 bases, with 10 bases between. The CDR3 is 15 amino acids. This chain's CDR3 is CASSQSLQGNSPLHF. In DNA, the CDR3 is TGCGCCAGCAGTCAATCATTGCAGGGCAATTCACCCCTCCACTTT.

V and J are TRBV11-2 and TRBJ1-2; D is perhaps TRBD1 (6 bases). Germline lookup yields CDR1 SGHAT and CDR2 FQNNGV. Deletions cut 3 bases from V and 3 bases from J, with 11 bases between. This CDR3 has 14 residues. The CDR3 sequence is CASSLGAGYYGYTF. The CDR3 DNA reads as TGTGCCAGCAGCTTGGGGGCAGGGTACTATGGCTACACCTTC.

The V call is TRBV2, the J call TRBJ1-5; D not certain. The CDR3 consists of 14 residues. V was pared by 8 bases and J by 2 bases, with 13 bases between. Germline V CDR1 and CDR2: SNHLY, FYNNEI. The CDR3, as DNA: TGTGCCAGCCGTTTTCGGGGAGGCAATCAGCCCCAGCATTTT. Residues: CASRFRGGNQPQHF.

The J gene is TRBJ2-7, the V gene TRBV4-3; TRBD1 matches 10 bases. Germline-derived CDR1 and CDR2 are LGHNA and YSLEER. V shed 4 bases and J 6 bases; nucleotides not matched to a gene: 3. CDR3 size: 13 residues. In DNA, the CDR3 is TGCGCCAGCAGCCGGGACAGGGGAAGCGAGCAGTACTTC. This codes for CASSRDRGSEQYF.

The chain uses TRBV5-1 and TRBJ2-3; 9 bases align to TRBD2. The germline V gene encodes CDR1 SGHRS and CDR2 YFSETQ. With 2 bases clipped from V and 2 bases from J, the junction kept 9 bases outside the gene matches. The CDR3 spans 17 residues. The CDR3 loop is CASSFGLAGGVTDTQYF. The DNA for the CDR3 is TGCGCCAGCAGCTTCGGACTCGCGGGGGGGGTCACAGATACGCAGTATTTT.

The chain couples TRBV29-1 to TRBJ2-7; D may be TRBD2 (6 bases). V was trimmed by 0 bases and J by 3 bases, leaving 9 bases between them. This CDR3 has 13 amino acids. Germline V gives CDR1 SQVTM, CDR2 ANQGSEA. The CDR3 DNA is TGCAGCGTTGAAGACACGACTAGCTACGAGCAGTACTTC. Translated: CSVEDTTSYEQYF.

The genes are TRBV7-2 and TRBJ2-5; 8 bases are a match to TRBD1. V was pared by 5 bases and J by 5 bases, with 13 bases of the junction left unmatched. In germline, CDR1 is SGHTA, CDR2 FQGNSA. This CDR3 spans 16 amino acids. This chain's CDR3 is CASSPVGAGGRETQYF. The CDR3 DNA reads TGTGCCAGCAGCCCCGTCGGGGCAGGGGGCAGGGAGACCCAGTACTTC.

This chain connects TRBV6-6 to TRBJ2-2; 7 bases are shared with TRBD1. This CDR3 contains 18 residues. J lost 0 bases, V lost 5 bases, and 12 bases had no gene match. Germline CDR1 and CDR2: MNHNY and SVGAGI (reference sequence). The CDR3 nucleotides are TGTGCCAGCAGTCGCAATTCCCCGGGACAGACGAACACCGGGGAGCTGTTTTTT. It encodes CASSRNSPGQTNTGELFF.

This sequence joins TRBV4-1 and TRBJ1-3; D is unresolved. The ends were cut back, 5 bases at V and 0 bases at J, with 8 bases in the middle. CDR3 length: 14 residues. Germline CDR1 and CDR2: MGHRA and YSYEKL. In DNA, the CDR3 is TGCGCCAGCAGCGGCAGATCCTCTGGAAACACCATATATTTT. This encodes CASSGRSSGNTIYF.